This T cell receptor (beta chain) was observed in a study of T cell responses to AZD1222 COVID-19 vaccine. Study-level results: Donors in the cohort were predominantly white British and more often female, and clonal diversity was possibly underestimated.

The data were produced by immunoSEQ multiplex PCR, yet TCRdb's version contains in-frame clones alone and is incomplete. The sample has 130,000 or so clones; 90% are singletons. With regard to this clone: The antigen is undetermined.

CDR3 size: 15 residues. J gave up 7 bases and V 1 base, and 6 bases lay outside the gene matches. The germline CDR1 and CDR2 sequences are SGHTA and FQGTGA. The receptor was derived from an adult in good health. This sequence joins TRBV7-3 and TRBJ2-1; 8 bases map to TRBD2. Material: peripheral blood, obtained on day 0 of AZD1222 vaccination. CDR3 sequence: CASSLMGAGVNEQFF. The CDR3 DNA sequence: TGTGCCAGCAGCTTAATGGGAGCGGGGGTAAATGAGCAGTTCTTC.